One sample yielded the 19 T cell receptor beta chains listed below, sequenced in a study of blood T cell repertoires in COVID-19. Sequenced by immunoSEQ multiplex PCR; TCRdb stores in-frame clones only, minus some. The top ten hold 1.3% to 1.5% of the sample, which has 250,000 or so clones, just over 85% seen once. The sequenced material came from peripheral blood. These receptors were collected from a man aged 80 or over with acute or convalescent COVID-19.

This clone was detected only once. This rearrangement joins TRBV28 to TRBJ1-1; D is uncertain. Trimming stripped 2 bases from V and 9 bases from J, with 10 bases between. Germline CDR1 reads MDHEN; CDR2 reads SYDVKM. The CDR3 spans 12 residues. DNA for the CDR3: TGTGCCAGCAGTTTAAAACGGGGTAAAGCTTTCTTT. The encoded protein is CASSLKRGKAFF.

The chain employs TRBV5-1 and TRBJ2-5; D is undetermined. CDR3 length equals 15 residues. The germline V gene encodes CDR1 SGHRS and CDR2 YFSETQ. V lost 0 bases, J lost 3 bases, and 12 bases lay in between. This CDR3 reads CASSLGVGREETQYF. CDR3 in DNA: TGCGCCAGCAGCTTGGGGGTGGGCAGAGAAGAGACCCAGTACTTC.

The CDR3, as DNA: TGTGCCAGTAGTATTCCCGGGGTTGACCTCTACGAGCAGTACTTC. Translating gives CASSIPGVDLYEQYF. The genes are TRBV19 and TRBJ2-7, with a tentative D call TRBD2 (5 bases). The V gene's germline CDR1 is LNHDA and CDR2 SQIVND (reference sequence). The V end was cut by 3 bases, the J end by 3 bases, with 15 bases between. This CDR3 has 15 residues.

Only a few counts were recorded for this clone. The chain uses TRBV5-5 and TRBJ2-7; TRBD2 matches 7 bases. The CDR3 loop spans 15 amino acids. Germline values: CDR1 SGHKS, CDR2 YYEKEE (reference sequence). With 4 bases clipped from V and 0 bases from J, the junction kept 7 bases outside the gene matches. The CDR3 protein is CASSGGVSDSYEQYF. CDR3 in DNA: TGTGCCAGCAGCGGGGGGGTCTCTGACTCCTACGAGCAGTACTTC.

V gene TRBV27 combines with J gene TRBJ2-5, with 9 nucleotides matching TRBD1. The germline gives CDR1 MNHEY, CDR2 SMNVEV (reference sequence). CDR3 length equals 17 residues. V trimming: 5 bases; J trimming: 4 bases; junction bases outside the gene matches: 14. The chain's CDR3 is CASSPGTGLPRRETQYF. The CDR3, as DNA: TGTGCCAGCAGTCCCGGGACAGGGCTTCCAAGGAGAGAGACCCAGTACTTC.

CDR3 sequence: CASSGQGNMNTEAFF. The CDR3 bases are TGTGCCAGCAGCGGGCAGGGAAATATGAACACTGAAGCTTTCTTT. This chain connects TRBV9 to TRBJ1-1, with a possible D match to TRBD1 (5 bases). CDR3 length: 15 amino acids. V was pared by 3 bases and J by 0 bases, with 12 bases between. Per the germline V gene, CDR1 is SGDLS and CDR2 is YYNGEE.

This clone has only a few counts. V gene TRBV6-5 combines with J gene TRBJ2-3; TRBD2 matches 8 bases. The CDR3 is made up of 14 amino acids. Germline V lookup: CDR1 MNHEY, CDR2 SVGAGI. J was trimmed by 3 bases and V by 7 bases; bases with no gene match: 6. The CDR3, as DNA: TGTGCCAGCACGGGGGGGATTGGGACAGATACGCAGTATTTT. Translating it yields CASTGGIGTDTQYF.

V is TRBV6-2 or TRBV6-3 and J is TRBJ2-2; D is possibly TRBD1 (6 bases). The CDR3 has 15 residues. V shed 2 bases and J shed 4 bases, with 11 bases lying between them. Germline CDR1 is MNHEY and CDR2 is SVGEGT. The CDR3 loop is CASSYLGHLTGELFF. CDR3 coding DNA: TGTGCCAGCAGTTACCTGGGACACCTCACCGGGGAGCTGTTTTTT.

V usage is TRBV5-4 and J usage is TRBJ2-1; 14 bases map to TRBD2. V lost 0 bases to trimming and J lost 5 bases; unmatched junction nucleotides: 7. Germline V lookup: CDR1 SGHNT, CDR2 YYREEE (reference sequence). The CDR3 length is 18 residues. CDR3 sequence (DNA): TGTGCCAGCAGCTTGGGACCTGGGACTAGCGGGGGAAACAATGAGCAGTTCTTC. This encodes CASSLGPGTSGGNNEQFF.

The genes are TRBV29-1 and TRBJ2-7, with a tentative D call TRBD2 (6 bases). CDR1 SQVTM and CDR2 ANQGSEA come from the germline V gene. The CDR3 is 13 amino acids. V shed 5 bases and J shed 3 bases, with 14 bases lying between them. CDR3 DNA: TGCAGCGTTATTCCTAGCGCGAACTACGAGCAGTACTTC. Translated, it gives CSVIPSANYEQYF.

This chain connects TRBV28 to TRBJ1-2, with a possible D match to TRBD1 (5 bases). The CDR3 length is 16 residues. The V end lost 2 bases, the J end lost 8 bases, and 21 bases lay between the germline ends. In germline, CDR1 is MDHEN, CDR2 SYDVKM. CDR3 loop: CASSLGGASPAGGYTF. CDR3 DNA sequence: TGTGCCAGCAGTTTAGGCGGGGCCAGTCCAGCGGGGGGCTACACCTTC.

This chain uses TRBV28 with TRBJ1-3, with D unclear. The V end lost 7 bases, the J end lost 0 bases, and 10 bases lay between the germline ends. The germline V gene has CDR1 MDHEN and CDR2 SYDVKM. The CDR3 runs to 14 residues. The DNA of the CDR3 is TGTGCCAGCATCCACTCGGGCTCTGGAAACACCATATATTTT. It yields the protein CASIHSGSGNTIYF.

CDR3 amino acids: CASSENSPGASYEQYF. The CDR3 DNA sequence: TGCGCCAGCAGTGAGAACTCCCCAGGGGCCTCCTACGAGCAGTACTTC. The chain uses TRBV10-2 and TRBJ2-7, with TRBD1 as a possible D gene (6 bases). Per germline, CDR1 WSHSY and CDR2 SAAADI. The CDR3 loop spans 16 amino acids. V was cut by 2 bases and J by 0 bases, with 14 bases left in between.

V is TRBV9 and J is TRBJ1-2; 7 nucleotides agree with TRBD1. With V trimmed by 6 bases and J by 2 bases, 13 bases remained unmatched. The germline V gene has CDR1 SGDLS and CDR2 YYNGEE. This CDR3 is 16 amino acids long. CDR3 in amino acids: CASNRLTSGQNYGYTF. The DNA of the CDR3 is TGTGCCAGCAACCGCCTCACCTCGGGACAGAACTATGGCTACACCTTC.

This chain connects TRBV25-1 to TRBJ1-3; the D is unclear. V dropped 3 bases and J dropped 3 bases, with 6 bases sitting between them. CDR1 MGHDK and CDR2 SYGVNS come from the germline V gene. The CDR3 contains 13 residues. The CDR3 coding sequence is TGTGCCAGCAGTGACGGTATTGGAAACACCATATATTTT. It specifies CASSDGIGNTIYF.

Here the CDR3 reads CASSGTGVNEQFF. CDR3 nucleotide sequence: TGTGCCAGCAGCGGGACAGGGGTCAATGAGCAGTTCTTC. The genes are TRBV5-4 and TRBJ2-1; TRBD1 aligns across 10 bases. Germline CDR1 reads SGHNT; CDR2 reads YYREEE (reference sequence). The length of the CDR3 is 13 residues. The V and J ends lost 4 bases and 6 bases, in that order; junction bases with no gene match: 1.

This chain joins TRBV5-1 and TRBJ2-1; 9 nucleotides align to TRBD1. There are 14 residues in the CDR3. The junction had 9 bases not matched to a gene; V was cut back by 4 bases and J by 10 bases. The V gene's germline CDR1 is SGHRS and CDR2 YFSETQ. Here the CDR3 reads CASSPLTGGDEQFF. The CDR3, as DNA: TGCGCCAGCAGCCCATTAACAGGGGGCGACGAGCAGTTCTTC.

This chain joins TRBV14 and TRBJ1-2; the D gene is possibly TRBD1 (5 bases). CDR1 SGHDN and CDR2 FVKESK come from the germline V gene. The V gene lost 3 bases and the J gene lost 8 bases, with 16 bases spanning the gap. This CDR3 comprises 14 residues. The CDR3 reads CASSHGGRGAGYTF. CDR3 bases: TGTGCCAGCAGCCACGGGGGGAGAGGGGCCGGCTACACCTTC.

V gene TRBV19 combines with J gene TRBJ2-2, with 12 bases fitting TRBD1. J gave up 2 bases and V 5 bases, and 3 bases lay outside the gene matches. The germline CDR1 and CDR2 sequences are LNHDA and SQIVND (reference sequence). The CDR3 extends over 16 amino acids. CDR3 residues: CASSPGQGANTGELFF. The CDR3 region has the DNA TGTGCCAGTAGTCCGGGACAGGGGGCTAACACCGGGGAGCTGTTTTTT.